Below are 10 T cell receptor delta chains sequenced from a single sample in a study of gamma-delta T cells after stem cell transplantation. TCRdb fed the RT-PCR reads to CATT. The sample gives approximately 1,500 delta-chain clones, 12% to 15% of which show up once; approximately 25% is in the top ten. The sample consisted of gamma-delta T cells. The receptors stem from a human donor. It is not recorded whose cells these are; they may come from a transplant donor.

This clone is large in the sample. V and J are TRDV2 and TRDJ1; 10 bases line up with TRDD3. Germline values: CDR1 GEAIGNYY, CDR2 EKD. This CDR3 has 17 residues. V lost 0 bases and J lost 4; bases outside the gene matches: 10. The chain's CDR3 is CACDTVGGIRSGDKLIF. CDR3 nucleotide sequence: TGTGCCTGTGACACCGTCGGGGGGATACGCTCTGGCGATAAACTCATCTTT.

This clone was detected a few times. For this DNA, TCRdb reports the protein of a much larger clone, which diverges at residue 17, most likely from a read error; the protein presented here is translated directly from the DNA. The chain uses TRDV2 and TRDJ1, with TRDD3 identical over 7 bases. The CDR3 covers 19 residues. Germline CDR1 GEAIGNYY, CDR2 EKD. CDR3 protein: CACDTVGGSRSLYTDKHIF. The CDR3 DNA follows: TGTGCCTGTGACACCGTAGGGGGATCCCGAAGCCTGTACACCGATAAACACATCTTT.

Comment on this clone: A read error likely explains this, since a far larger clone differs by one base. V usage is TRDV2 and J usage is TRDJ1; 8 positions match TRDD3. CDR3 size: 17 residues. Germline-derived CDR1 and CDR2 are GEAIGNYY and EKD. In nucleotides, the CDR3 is TGTGCCTGTGGCACCGTGCTTCTGGGGGACCCCACCGATAAACTCATCTTT. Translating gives CACGTVLLGDPTDKLIF.

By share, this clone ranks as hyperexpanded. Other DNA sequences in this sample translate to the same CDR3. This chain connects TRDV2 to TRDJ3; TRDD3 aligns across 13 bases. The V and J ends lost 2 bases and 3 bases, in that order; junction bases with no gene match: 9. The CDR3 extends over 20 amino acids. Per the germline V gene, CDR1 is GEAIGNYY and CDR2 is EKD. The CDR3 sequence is CACDNVLGDTLSWDTRQMFF. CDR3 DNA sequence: TGTGCCTGTGACAATGTACTGGGGGATACGCTCAGCTGGGACACCCGACAGATGTTTTTC.

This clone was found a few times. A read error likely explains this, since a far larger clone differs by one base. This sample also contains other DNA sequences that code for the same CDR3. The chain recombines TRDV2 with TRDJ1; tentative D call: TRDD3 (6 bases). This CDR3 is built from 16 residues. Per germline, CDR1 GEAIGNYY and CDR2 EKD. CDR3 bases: TGTGCCTGTGAGCTGGTGGGGGGCGAGTACACTGATAAACTCATCTTT. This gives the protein CACELVGGEYTDKLIF.

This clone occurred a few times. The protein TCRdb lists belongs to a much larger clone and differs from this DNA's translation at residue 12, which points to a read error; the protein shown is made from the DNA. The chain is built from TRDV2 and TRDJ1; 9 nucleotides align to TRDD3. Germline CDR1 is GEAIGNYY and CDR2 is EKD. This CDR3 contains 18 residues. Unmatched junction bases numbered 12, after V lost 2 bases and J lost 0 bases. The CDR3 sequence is CACDNLLGDPAHTDKLIF. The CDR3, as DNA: TGTGCCTGTGACAACTTACTGGGGGACCCTGCCCACACCGATAAACTCATCTTT.

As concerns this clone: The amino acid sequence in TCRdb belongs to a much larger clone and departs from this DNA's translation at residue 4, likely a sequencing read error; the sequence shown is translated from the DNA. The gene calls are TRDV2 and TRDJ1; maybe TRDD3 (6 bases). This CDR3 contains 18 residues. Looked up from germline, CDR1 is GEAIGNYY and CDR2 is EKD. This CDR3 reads CACYTVRDKRMYTDKLIF. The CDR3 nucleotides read TGTGCCTGTTACACCGTCCGGGATAAGAGGATGTACACCGATAAACTCATCTTT.

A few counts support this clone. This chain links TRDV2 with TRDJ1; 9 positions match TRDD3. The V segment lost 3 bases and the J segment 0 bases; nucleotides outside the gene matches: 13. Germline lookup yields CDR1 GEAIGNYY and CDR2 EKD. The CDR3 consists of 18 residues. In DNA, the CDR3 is TGTGCCTGTGACGACCTACTGGGGGACCCTGCCGACACCGATAAACTCATCTTT. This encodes CACDDLLGDPADTDKLIF.

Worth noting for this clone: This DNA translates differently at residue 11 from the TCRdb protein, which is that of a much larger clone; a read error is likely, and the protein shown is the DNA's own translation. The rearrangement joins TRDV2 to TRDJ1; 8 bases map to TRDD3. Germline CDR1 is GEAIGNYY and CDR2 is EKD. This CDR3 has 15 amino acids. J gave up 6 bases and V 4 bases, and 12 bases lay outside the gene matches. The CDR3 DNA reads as TGTGCCTGTGAGGATCTGGGGGACCCAGGATATAAACTCATCTTT. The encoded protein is CACEDLGDPGYKLIF.

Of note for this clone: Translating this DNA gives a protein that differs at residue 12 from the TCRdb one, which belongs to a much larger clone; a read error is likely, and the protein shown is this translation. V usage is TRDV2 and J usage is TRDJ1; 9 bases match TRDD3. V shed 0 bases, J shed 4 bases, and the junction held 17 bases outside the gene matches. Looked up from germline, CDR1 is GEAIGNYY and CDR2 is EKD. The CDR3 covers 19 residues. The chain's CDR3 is CACDTVLGEHPVEIDKLIF. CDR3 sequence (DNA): TGTGCCTGTGACACCGTACTGGGGGAACACCCCGTCGAAATCGATAAACTCATCTTT.